This TCR beta chain was documented in a study of OX40 agonist ivuxolimab in advanced cancers. Across the study: Participants could have had prior anti-PD-1, anti-PD-L1 or anti-CTLA-4 therapy, and less than 45% had some.

TCRdb's copy holds only in-frame clones and misses some; the assay was immunoSEQ multiplex PCR. The sample has roughly 28,000 clones, approximately 84% seen once. The CDR3 is 16 amino acids. With V trimmed by 5 bases and J by 3 bases, 8 bases remained unmatched. CDR1 is LNHDA, CDR2 SQIVND, per germline (reference sequence). Specimen: CD4+ or CD8+ T cells sorted from blood, collected in a trial of the OX40 agonist ivuxolimab. This clonotype was sampled from an adult with an advanced solid tumor such as melanoma, head and neck, liver or kidney cancer. The chain is built from TRBV19 and TRBJ2-7, with 12 bases fitting TRBD2. The chain's CDR3 is CASSPGTSGRNYEQYF. In DNA, the CDR3 is TGTGCCAGTAGTCCGGGGACTAGCGGGCGCAACTACGAGCAGTACTTC.